The 12 T cell receptor beta chains given below trace back to one sample, sequenced in a study of regulatory T cells in long-lasting Graves disease. Construction of TCR beta libraries relied on iRepertoire HTBI primers and on Arm-PCR targeting CDR3 regions. MiXCR, run by TCRdb on the multiplex PCR reads, gives a single entry per CDR3 protein. Here the sample spans roughly 450,000 distinct CDR3 sequences, roughly a quarter being singletons. Time point noted: persistent/refractory GD, antithyroid drugs over 5 years with positive TRAb. RNA from PBMCs was the source of the TCR library. Sequenced here: peripheral blood mononuclear cells (PBMCs), sampled when the disease was refractory, from a patient treated with antithyroid drugs. The receptors were gathered from a female donor with Graves disease.

The chain couples TRBV6-1 to TRBJ2-5; 7 bases map to TRBD2. The length of the CDR3 is 14 residues. V was pared by 5 bases and J by 5 bases, with 8 bases of the junction left unmatched. The germline V gene has CDR1 MNHNS and CDR2 SASEGT. In DNA, the CDR3 is TGTGCCAGCAGTCGGGACTATCCTGGGGAGACCCAGTACTTC. Its translation: CASSRDYPGETQYF.

The chain carries TRBV11-3 and TRBJ2-1; D is ambiguous. Germline CDR1 is SGHNT and CDR2 is YENEEA. V was cut by 5 bases and J by 6 bases, with 11 bases left in between. The CDR3 loop spans 13 amino acids. The CDR3, as DNA: TGTGCCAGCAGCACGGACCTCAGCAATGAGCAGTTCTTC. Translated, it gives CASSTDLSNEQFF.

A few counts support this clonotype. The CDR3 reads CSARDSLQELFF. The CDR3, as DNA: TGCAGTGCCCGGGACAGCCTTCAGGAACTGTTTTTT. The rearrangement joins TRBV20-1 to TRBJ1-4, with 7 bases aligning to TRBD1. Losses at the gene ends were 6 bases for V and 12 bases for J; bases not matched to a gene: 10. The germline CDR1 and CDR2 sequences are DFQATT and SNEGSKA (reference sequence). This CDR3 is 12 amino acids long.

Many counts were recorded for this clonotype. The rearrangement links TRBV2 to TRBJ2-2; D possibly corresponds to TRBD1 (6 bases). Germline V gene sequence: CDR1 SNHLY, CDR2 FYNNEI. This CDR3 has 15 amino acids. The ends were cut back, 7 bases at V and 7 bases at J, with 19 bases in the middle. The chain's CDR3 is CASILQQGSGGELFF. CDR3 nucleotides: TGTGCCAGCATCCTACAACAGGGTTCGGGCGGGGAGCTGTTTTTT. The whole variable domain, filled in from reference TRBV2 and TRBJ2-2, reads EPEVTQTPSHQVTQMGQEVILRCVPISNHLYFYWYRQILGQKVEFLVSFYNNEISEKSEIFDDQFSVERPDGSNFTLKIRSTKLEDSAMYFCASILQQGSGGELFFGEGSRLTVL.

This clonotype came up many times. The chain joins TRBV7-2 to TRBJ2-7, with a weak D call TRBD1 (6 bases). This CDR3 is 16 amino acids long. Per germline, CDR1 SGHTA and CDR2 FQGNSA. The V end lost 5 bases, the J end lost 2 bases, and 19 bases lay between the germline ends. The CDR3 loop is CASSDIIRDTTYEQYF. As DNA, the CDR3 is TGTGCCAGCAGCGACATAATTCGGGACACAACCTACGAGCAGTACTTC.

This clonotype was counted ten times or more. The CDR3 loop is CASSEALRVRGEAFF. The CDR3 bases are TGTGCCAGCAGTGAAGCGCTTCGGGTCCGAGGGGAAGCTTTCTTT. This chain links TRBV2 with TRBJ1-1; D uncertain. Trimming removed 0 bases from V and 8 bases from J, with 16 bases in between. The CDR3 has 15 amino acids. Germline loops: CDR1 SNHLY, CDR2 FYNNEI.

This clonotype was counted at least ten times. The CDR3 DNA reads TGTGCCAGCAACTATGGGGGGGGCGCGGGGACTGAAGCTTTCTTT. Protein: CASNYGGGAGTEAFF. J is TRBJ1-1 and V is TRBV2; D perhaps matches TRBD1 (6 bases). The V end was cut by 7 bases, the J end by 5 bases, with 20 bases between. CDR3 size: 15 residues. Germline loops: CDR1 SNHLY, CDR2 FYNNEI.

The chain joins TRBV5-1 to TRBJ1-1; D not resolved. Germline CDR1 SGHRS, CDR2 YFSETQ. V dropped 4 bases and J dropped 0 bases, with 13 bases sitting between them. The CDR3 extends over 15 amino acids. The CDR3 here is CASSPRTRLNTEAFF. The CDR3 bases are TGCGCCAGCAGCCCACGGACCCGCTTGAACACTGAAGCTTTCTTT. The full variable domain, rest sourced from reference TRBV5-1 and TRBJ1-1, is KAGVTQTPRYLIKTRGQQVTLSCSPISGHRSVSWYQQTPGQGLQFLFEYFSETQRNKGNFPGRFSGRQFSNSRSEMNVSTLELGDSALYLCASSPRTRLNTEAFFGQGTRLTVV.

At least ten counts were recorded for this clonotype. The chain has TRBV27 and TRBJ1-2; 7 bases line up with TRBD1. The CDR3 sequence is 14 residues long. V was pared by 2 bases and J by 6 bases, with 6 bases of the junction left unmatched. Germline CDR1 reads MNHEY; CDR2 reads SMNVEV (reference sequence). CDR3 nucleotide sequence: TGTGCCAGCAGTTTAATAGGGGGCGCAGATGGCTACACCTTC. Its protein is CASSLIGGADGYTF.

This clonotype was observed a single time. This rearrangement joins TRBV4-3 to TRBJ2-3, with D unclear. The CDR3 runs 15 residues. V lost 0 bases to trimming and J lost 4 bases, with 11 bases between them. Germline values: CDR1 LGHNA, CDR2 YSLEER. Here the CDR3 reads CASSQDFANPDTQYF. The CDR3 DNA reads as TGCGCCAGCAGCCAAGATTTTGCTAACCCAGATACGCAGTATTTT.

The genes are TRBV29-1 and TRBJ1-2; possible D gene TRBD1, 6 bases. The CDR3 runs to 12 residues. The germline V gene has CDR1 SQVTM and CDR2 ANQGSEA. V was cut by 7 bases and J by 5 bases, with 14 bases left in between. For the CDR3, the DNA is TGCAGCGGCCAGGCGGACAGATATGGCTACACCTTC. It yields the protein CSGQADRYGYTF.

There are many counts of this clonotype. The chain uses TRBV6-2 or TRBV6-3 and TRBJ1-5; tentatively, D is TRBD1 (5 bases). The V and J ends lost 7 bases and 4 bases respectively, with 17 bases between them. The germline gives CDR1 MNHEY, CDR2 SVGEGT. This CDR3 has 15 amino acids. CDR3 protein: CASTDRLRGNQPQHF. The DNA of the CDR3 is TGTGCCAGCACCGACCGCCTAAGGGGAAATCAGCCCCAGCATTTT.